One and the same sample provided the 5 T cell receptor beta chains below, sequenced in a study of T cells in Graves' hyperthyroidism and ophthalmopathy. Using RNA transcripts as the source, TCR beta CDR3 regions were amplified. The primer set for the first-round RT-PCR of the TCR CDR3 was HTBI. TCRdb reanalysed the multiplex PCR reads using MiXCR and keeps one entry per CDR3 protein. The sample gives 350,000 or so distinct CDR3 sequences, 15% to 20% of which show up once; 15% to 19% is in the top ten. Sequencing used blood. The receptors here all came from a woman in her forties with Graves' ophthalmopathy.

This clonotype was counted a few times. The rearrangement uses TRBV20-1 and TRBJ1-1; the match to TRBD1 covers 7 bases. Losses at the gene ends were 0 bases for V and 11 bases for J; bases not matched to a gene: 12. The germline gives CDR1 DFQATT, CDR2 SNEGSKA (reference sequence). This CDR3 contains 14 residues. For the CDR3, the DNA is TGCAGTGCTAGAGACCCTGGGACAGATCGCTCCGCTTTCTTT. This gives the protein CSARDPGTDRSAFF.

This sequence joins TRBV2 and TRBJ2-5, with 12 bases aligning to TRBD2. In germline, CDR1 is SNHLY, CDR2 FYNNEI. V shed 6 bases, J shed 1 base, and the junction held 6 bases outside the gene matches. This CDR3 has 16 residues. As DNA, the CDR3 is TGTGCCAGCAGGAGGGGACTAGCGGGCCTCCAAGAGACCCAGTACTTC. Encoded protein: CASRRGLAGLQETQYF.

This clonotype was counted ten times or more. The chain recombines TRBV5-1 with TRBJ2-1; 7 bases match TRBD1. This CDR3 is built from 19 residues. J gave up 2 bases and V 0 bases, and 14 bases lay outside the gene matches. Germline values: CDR1 SGHRS, CDR2 YFSETQ. The CDR3 loop is CASSLEPVIQGFAYNEQFF. The CDR3 DNA is TGCGCCAGCAGCTTGGAGCCTGTTATACAGGGGTTTGCCTACAATGAGCAGTTCTTC.

As concerns this clonotype: Since a much larger clone is just one base distant, this may be a read error. The genes are TRBV11-2 and TRBJ2-1; possible D gene TRBD2, 6 bases. V lost 5 bases and J lost 10, with 27 bases in between. The germline V gene has CDR1 SGHAT and CDR2 FQNNGV. The CDR3 has 17 amino acids. The CDR3 region has the DNA TGTGCCAGCAGCGAGCAGGAGATAGTGGGGAGGACGTACGAGCAGTTCTTC. The encoded protein is CASSEQEIVGRTYEQFF.

A note on this clonotype: Sequence at one end of the junction differs from germline and may be a read error. This chain joins TRBV12-3 or TRBV12-4 and TRBJ1-5, with 7 nucleotides matching TRBD1. The CDR3 is 17 residues long. The CDR3 is CASSFTTGESKGQPQPF. CDR3 nucleotide sequence: TGTGCCAGCAGTTTTACTACAGGGGAATCCAAAGGCCAGCCCCAGCCTTTT.